Shown below are 17 T cell receptor beta chains from a single sample sequenced in a study of human T cells and chemical hapten exposure. TCRdb re-called the RACE reads with MiXCR, one entry per CDR3 protein. The sample yields almost 40,000 distinct CDR3 sequences, 7.6% seen once. Time point of the sample: pre-sensitization, week 0. The treatment here: therapeutic diphenylcyclopropenone sensitization with weekly scalp DPC. The source material was whole blood, sampled in connection with sensitization to the hapten diphenylcyclopropenone (DPC). The receptors were sampled from a woman between 50 and 59 years old with alopecia areata. Some clones in this sample may be carry-over from other donors' samples.

At least ten counts were recorded for this clonotype. The chain combines TRBV12-3 or TRBV12-4 with TRBJ1-4, with a possible D match to TRBD1 (5 bases). V lost 5 bases to trimming and J lost 5 bases, with 15 bases between them. This CDR3 spans 15 amino acids. The CDR3 DNA follows: TGTGCCAGCAGTCCCGGACAAAGGTGGAATGAAAAACTGTTTTTT. It specifies CASSPGQRWNEKLFF.

The chain combines TRBV28 with TRBJ2-1, with a tentative D call TRBD2 (6 bases). Per the germline V gene, CDR1 is MDHEN and CDR2 is SYDVKM. With 5 bases removed from V and 3 bases from J, the gap between germline ends came to 14 bases. This CDR3 contains 15 residues. This chain's CDR3 is CASSPRTIFYNEQFF. The DNA for the CDR3 is TGTGCCAGCAGTCCACGGACTATCTTCTACAATGAGCAGTTCTTC.

This clonotype was found a few times. The V gene is TRBV9, the J gene TRBJ1-1; weak D call: TRBD1 (5 bases). The V and J ends lost 4 bases and 4 bases respectively, with 17 bases between them. The CDR3 totals 15 residues. CDR1 is SGDLS, CDR2 YYNGEE, per germline. CDR3 nucleotide sequence: TGTGCCAGCAGCTCCGTGGGAGGGAGGGGCACTGAAGCTTTCTTT. It translates to CASSSVGGRGTEAFF.

This clonotype was detected many times. V usage is TRBV3-1 and J usage is TRBJ2-5; D ambiguous. The germline V gene encodes CDR1 LGHDT and CDR2 YNNKEL (reference sequence). This CDR3 contains 15 residues. The germline V and J ends were trimmed by 4 bases and 4 bases, with 16 bases remaining between them. CDR3 coding DNA: TGTGCCAGCAGCCCCCCGTCTTCCAGGAGAGAGACCCAGTACTTC. This gives the protein CASSPPSSRRETQYF.

This clonotype was seen many times. This chain connects TRBV11-2 to TRBJ1-2; no definite D call. CDR1 SGHAT and CDR2 FQNNGV come from the germline V gene. V was shortened by 6 bases and J by 0 bases, with 20 bases between the two germline ends. CDR3 length: 17 amino acids. The CDR3 region has the DNA TGTGCCAGCAGGAGAGGCCCTGGGCCGTCAGCTAACTATGGCTACACCTTC. As protein: CASRRGPGPSANYGYTF. Full variable domain (outside the CDR3, taken from reference TRBV11-2 and TRBJ1-2): EAGVAQSPRYKIIEKRQSVAFWCNPISGHATLYWYQQILGQGPKLLIQFQNNGVVDDSQLPKDRFSAERLKGVDSTLKIQPAKLEDSAVYLCASRRGPGPSANYGYTFGSGTRLTVV.

This clonotype was detected ten times or more. The chain links TRBV7-9 to TRBJ1-2; 7 nucleotides agree with TRBD1. The length of the CDR3 is 13 residues. The junction had 7 bases not matched to a gene; V was cut back by 4 bases and J by 8 bases. Germline-derived CDR1 and CDR2 are SEHNR and FQNEAQ (reference sequence). The CDR3 loop reads CASSSNRGKGYTF. Here the CDR3 DNA reads TGTGCCAGCAGCTCCAACAGGGGAAAAGGCTACACCTTC.

The chain combines TRBV7-9 with TRBJ2-4; D may be TRBD1 (5 bases). V was cut by 5 bases and J by 7 bases, with 9 bases left in between. CDR3 length equals 12 residues. CDR1 and CDR2 (germline): SEHNR, FQNEAQ (reference sequence). The CDR3, as DNA: TGTGCCAGCAGCCTAGGGGCCAACATTCAGTACTTC. This translates into CASSLGANIQYF. Using reference TRBV7-9 and TRBJ2-4 for the parts outside the CDR3, the full variable domain is DTGVSQNPRHKITKRGQNVTFRCDPISEHNRLYWYRQTLGQGPEFLTYFQNEAQLEKSRLLSDRFSAERPKGSFSTLEIQRTEQGDSAMYLCASSLGANIQYFGAGTRLSVL.

This clonotype was seen at least ten times. The chain's CDR3 is CASSSPTATGANVLTF. CDR3 nucleotides: TGTGCCAGCAGTTCACCGACAGCAACCGGGGCCAACGTCCTGACTTTC. V gene TRBV28 combines with J gene TRBJ2-6; tentatively, D is TRBD1 (5 bases). Between the trimmed V and J ends, which lost 4 bases and 4 bases, there was a span of 14 bases. The CDR3 totals 16 residues. Germline V gives CDR1 MDHEN, CDR2 SYDVKM.

This clonotype was detected many times. The rearrangement links TRBV6-6 to TRBJ1-4; D is uncertain. V was trimmed by 2 bases and J by 5 bases, leaving 9 bases between them. Germline-derived CDR1 and CDR2 are MNHNY and SVGAGI (reference sequence). CDR3 length: 14 residues. The CDR3 DNA reads TGTGCCAGCAGTTACCTCACGCCCAATGAAAAACTGTTTTTT. Protein product: CASSYLTPNEKLFF.

Ten or more counts support this clonotype. This chain uses TRBV11-2 with TRBJ1-5; TRBD1 aligns across 7 bases. CDR1 and CDR2 from the germline V gene are SGHAT and FQNNGV. This CDR3 comprises 15 residues. Unmatched junction bases numbered 4, after V lost 5 bases and J lost 0 bases. CDR3 sequence reads: CASSRTGDSNQPQHF. DNA for the CDR3: TGTGCCAGCAGCAGGACAGGAGATAGCAATCAGCCCCAGCATTTT. The complete variable domain, with remaining parts taken from reference TRBV11-2 and TRBJ1-5, reads EAGVAQSPRYKIIEKRQSVAFWCNPISGHATLYWYQQILGQGPKLLIQFQNNGVVDDSQLPKDRFSAERLKGVDSTLKIQPAKLEDSAVYLCASSRTGDSNQPQHFGDGTRLSIL.

The chain links TRBV11-1 to TRBJ2-7, with 10 positions matching TRBD1. CDR3 size: 15 residues. CDR1 is SGHAT and CDR2 is FQDESV in the germline V gene (reference sequence). Germline trimming cut 0 bases from V and 5 bases from J; bases unmatched to any gene: 4. The chain's CDR3 is CASSLAGTGDDEQYF. CDR3 nucleotides: TGTGCCAGCAGCTTAGCCGGGACAGGGGATGACGAGCAGTACTTC.

J is TRBJ2-5 and V is TRBV9, with a weak D call TRBD2 (6 bases). V shed 4 bases and J shed 2 bases, with 12 bases lying between them. Germline CDR1 SGDLS, CDR2 YYNGEE. This CDR3 spans 14 amino acids. This chain's CDR3 is CASSLRGAQETQYF. CDR3 sequence (DNA): TGTGCCAGCAGCCTCCGCGGGGCACAAGAGACCCAGTACTTC.

This clonotype was counted at least ten times. This sequence joins TRBV4-2 and TRBJ1-6; D might be TRBD1 (5 bases). Between the trimmed V and J ends, which lost 4 bases and 0 bases, there was a span of 10 bases. CDR3 length: 16 amino acids. Germline V gene data show CDR1 as LGHNA and CDR2 as YNFKEQ. DNA of the CDR3: TGTGCCAGCAGCCCTCAGGGTAGCTCCTATAATTCACCCCTCCACTTT. It specifies CASSPQGSSYNSPLHF.

This clonotype was seen only a few times. The CDR3 coding sequence is TGTGCCAGCAGTATGGACAGCACCTACAATGAGCAGTTCTTC. This sequence encodes CASSMDSTYNEQFF. This sequence joins TRBV12-3 or TRBV12-4 and TRBJ2-1, with D perhaps matching TRBD1 (6 bases). Trimming left V 5 bases short and J 2 bases short, with 10 bases between. This CDR3 region has 14 residues.

This clonotype was seen a few times. The chain is built from TRBV28 and TRBJ2-7, with D tentatively TRBD1 or TRBD2 (5 bases each). Germline V gene data show CDR1 as MDHEN and CDR2 as SYDVKM. V was shortened by 8 bases and J by 2 bases, with 16 bases between the two germline ends. The CDR3 covers 14 residues. CDR3 loop: CASSQSLGAYEQYF. DNA for the CDR3: TGTGCCAGCTCTCAAAGCCTGGGGGCCTACGAGCAGTACTTC.

This clonotype turned up a few times. This chain links TRBV10-3 with TRBJ2-5; no clear D. Deletions cut 8 bases from V and 5 bases from J, with 9 bases between. The CDR3 length is 11 residues. Germline assignment: CDR1 ENHRY and CDR2 SYGVKD. Written as DNA, the CDR3 is TGTGCCATCGGACCCTCGGAGACCCAGTACTTC. Its protein product is CAIGPSETQYF.

The sample holds many counts of this clonotype. The chain joins TRBV28 to TRBJ2-5; TRBD2 agrees at 10 bases. Germline V lookup: CDR1 MDHEN, CDR2 SYDVKM. With V trimmed by 2 bases and J by 3 bases, 3 bases remained unmatched. This CDR3 has 15 amino acids. The CDR3 region is CASSLLGLAEETQYF. CDR3 nucleotide sequence: TGTGCCAGCAGTTTACTCGGACTAGCGGAAGAGACCCAGTACTTC.